Described below is a single TCR beta chain sequence and its context. The sample originates from a study of T-cell reconstitution after alpha-beta-depleted transplantation in children. Construction of the TCRbeta library involved unique molecular identifiers. Via MiXCR, TCRdb re-called the PCR reads, giving one row per CDR3 protein. The sample consists of some 290,000 distinct CDR3 sequences, approximately 9.6% of them appearing once. From germline, CDR1 is MGHRA and CDR2 YSYEKL. The trim removed 7 bases at V and 6 bases at J, leaving 10 bases unmatched. This CDR3 comprises 15 residues. This chain links TRBV4-1 with TRBJ2-2; 8 nucleotides line up with TRBD2. This receptor was obtained from a human donor who donated a stem cell graft to a child with SCID. This sample comprised PBMCs from the stem cell graft donor, obtained from the stem cell graft. CDR3 protein: CASTEAPGGPGELFF. DNA of the CDR3: TGCGCCAGCACCGAAGCTCCGGGGGGGCCCGGGGAGCTGTTTTTT.